This record concerns one TCR beta chain sequence. Its antigen is unknown. Stated time point: pretreatment peripheral blood. Pretreatment sampling and on-treatment sampling together yielded between 1 and 8 samples for each patient. The assay was immunoSEQ multiplex PCR, and TCRdb's table has in-frame clones only and misses some. In the table there are 50,000 or so clones, about 86% of which are singletons. After removal of 5 bases from V and 3 bases from J, the junction contained 6 bases not matched to a gene. This CDR3 has 14 residues. Germline CDR1 reads KGHSH; CDR2 reads LQKENI. These data are taken from a study of PD-L1 blockade in urothelial cancer. On the study more broadly: Between 0 and 3 chemotherapy regimens preceded treatment for each patient. Among blood samples, the median T cell count was some 140,000.

Points from the study as a whole: Pretreatment TCR clonality in blood, when below the median, was predictive of better survival.

The input for sequencing was PBMCs, taken around atezolizumab (anti-PD-L1) treatment. The TCR originated in a man aged 70-80 years with urothelial cancer. The chain couples TRBV18 to TRBJ1-1; 7 nucleotides align to TRBD1. The CDR3, as DNA: TGTGCCAGCTCATTCAACCAGGGGGACACTGAAGCTTTCTTT. This translates into CASSFNQGDTEAFF.